This T cell receptor (beta chain) was found in a study of blood T cell repertoires in COVID-19. Whole-study context: Donors in the United States, Italy and Spain gave samples during acute or convalescent COVID-19. From T cells, B-cell-depleted T cells, or PBMCs came the material, which was cDNA or gDNA.

Only in-frame clones appear in the TCRdb table, and some are missing; sequencing was by immunoSEQ multiplex PCR. The repertoire includes 360,000 or so clones, 85% to 90% of them detected once, and 0.95% to 1.1% sits in the top ten. This CDR3 is 15 amino acids long. Germline CDR1 reads SEHNR; CDR2 reads FQNEAQ (reference sequence). With 7 bases removed from V and 1 base from J, the gap between germline ends came to 17 bases. A case of COVID-19 had been met by exposed participants within 2 weeks before study entry. The chain joins TRBV7-9 to TRBJ2-7; D gene ambiguous. The source of this sequence is a young woman who had been exposed to COVID-19. What was sequenced was PBMCs or T cells enriched from blood (not recorded which). The DNA of the CDR3 is TGTGCCAGCAACCTCACCAGCGCCGGGTCCTACGAGCAGTACTTC. Its protein is CASNLTSAGSYEQYF.